This entry lists 14 T cell receptor beta chains sequenced from one sample in a study of blood T cell repertoires in COVID-19. Repertoires were generated with immunoSEQ multiplex PCR, while TCRdb's copy carries only in-frame clones and drops some. Of tens of thousands of clones in the sample, 78% were seen once. Sequenced material: peripheral blood. Receptor source: a man between 65 and 80 years old with COVID-19, enrolled during active disease.

This clone was found many times. The chain is built from TRBV4-3 and TRBJ1-4; TRBD1 is a possible D gene (5 bases). The CDR3 extends over 16 amino acids. From germline, CDR1 is LGHNA and CDR2 YSLEER. V was pared by 0 bases and J by 2 bases, with 10 bases between. The CDR3 nucleotides are TGCGCCAGCAGCCAAGAGCAGGGCCGGACTAATGAAAAACTGTTTTTT. Protein: CASSQEQGRTNEKLFF.

The rearrangement joins TRBV28 to TRBJ1-6; 8 bases are a match to TRBD1. Trimming at V came to 6 bases and at J to 7 bases, leaving 8 bases not matched to a gene. CDR1 is MDHEN and CDR2 is SYDVKM in the germline V gene. The CDR3 sequence is 15 residues long. CDR3 protein: CASRSYTGGNSPLHF. In DNA, the CDR3 is TGTGCCAGCAGAAGTTATACAGGGGGGAATTCACCCCTCCACTTT.

The chain is built from TRBV18 and TRBJ1-1; unclear D gene. Germline lookup yields CDR1 KGHSH and CDR2 LQKENI. The ends were cut back, 6 bases at V and 5 bases at J, with 13 bases in the middle. The CDR3 contains 13 residues. The CDR3 spells CASSRGGVTEAFF. The CDR3 coding sequence is TGTGCCAGCTCGCGCGGCGGGGTGACTGAAGCTTTCTTT.

J is TRBJ2-7 and V is TRBV4-2; 7 bases agree with TRBD2. V gave up 1 base and J gave up 6 bases; unmatched junction bases: 12. This CDR3 region has 16 residues. From germline, CDR1 is LGHNA and CDR2 YNFKEQ. The CDR3 DNA follows: TGTGCCAGCAGCCAAGGGAGACTAGCAACGTCGATCGAGCAGTACTTC. It codes for CASSQGRLATSIEQYF.

This clone was observed a few times. The V and J genes are TRBV12-5 and TRBJ2-1; D perhaps matches TRBD1 (5 bases). Germline V gene sequence: CDR1 LGHNT, CDR2 FRNRAP. V lost 4 bases and J 10 bases, leaving 11 bases between the germline ends. This CDR3 is built from 12 residues. CDR3 nucleotides: TGTGCTAGTGGTTCAGGGTTCTCCGAGCAGTTCTTC. Its translation is CASGSGFSEQFF.

The V and J genes are TRBV5-5 and TRBJ1-2; the D is unclear. Germline CDR1 is SGHKS and CDR2 is YYEKEE (reference sequence). The V end was cut by 2 bases, the J end by 4 bases, with 9 bases between. The CDR3 length is 13 residues. The CDR3: CASSLEESYGYTF. The CDR3 DNA sequence: TGTGCCAGCAGCTTAGAAGAGTCCTATGGCTACACCTTC.

The chain is built from TRBV7-6 and TRBJ1-4; 7 bases agree with TRBD1. The trim removed 6 bases at V and 8 bases at J, leaving 3 bases unmatched. The CDR3 covers 12 residues. The germline CDR1 and CDR2 sequences are SGHVS and FNYEAQ. CDR3 residues: CASSPDREKLFF. CDR3 DNA sequence: TGTGCCAGCAGTCCGGACAGGGAAAAACTGTTTTTT. The full variable domain, with the rest looked up from reference TRBV7-6 and TRBJ1-4, is GAGVSQSPRYKVTKRGQDVALRCDPISGHVSLYWYRQALGQGPEFLTYFNYEAQQDKSGLPNDRFSAERPEGSISTLTIQRTEQRDSAMYRCASSPDREKLFFGSGTQLSVL.

The chain combines TRBV19 with TRBJ2-7, with TRBD2 as a possible D gene (5 bases). The CDR3 is made up of 14 amino acids. The germline gives CDR1 LNHDA, CDR2 SQIVND (reference sequence). V lost 4 bases, J lost 1 base, and 11 bases lay in between. CDR3: CASSTLEASYEQYF. As DNA, the CDR3 is TGTGCCAGTAGTACCTTGGAGGCTTCCTACGAGCAGTACTTC.

The gene calls are TRBV19 and TRBJ2-1; tentative D call: TRBD2 (5 bases). Deletions cut 3 bases from V and 8 bases from J, with 17 bases between. Germline lookup yields CDR1 LNHDA and CDR2 SQIVND (reference sequence). This CDR3 contains 15 residues. The CDR3 region is CASSMIGRGGDEQFF. The CDR3 DNA sequence: TGTGCCAGTAGTATGATTGGGAGAGGAGGCGATGAGCAGTTCTTC.

The chain combines TRBV4-3 with TRBJ2-1; 8 bases map to TRBD1. The V segment lost 0 bases and the J segment 9 bases; nucleotides outside the gene matches: 10. This CDR3 spans 16 amino acids. Germline V CDR1 and CDR2: LGHNA, YSLEER. DNA for the CDR3: TGCGCCAGCAGCCAAGATTCGGCAGGGGGCTGGGTTGAGCAGTTCTTC. Translated: CASSQDSAGGWVEQFF.

In this sample, this clone turned up a few times. V and J are TRBV6-2 or TRBV6-3 and TRBJ2-7; tentatively, D is TRBD2 (6 bases). Germline V gives CDR1 MNHEY, CDR2 SVGEGT. V lost 2 bases to trimming and J lost 7 bases, with 21 bases between them. The CDR3 is 16 residues long. CDR3 nucleotide sequence: TGTGCCAGCAGTTACCCGGGAACGGGAGACTTCGGTGAGCAGTACTTC. It encodes CASSYPGTGDFGEQYF.

The chain combines TRBV7-8 with TRBJ2-1; D may be TRBD2 (5 bases). Germline CDR1 SGHVS, CDR2 FQNEAQ. Trimming removed 5 bases at V and 6 bases at J, with 14 bases between. This CDR3 is built from 14 residues. The CDR3 nucleotides are TGTGCCAGCAGCCCGCAACTAGTTACCAATGAGCAGTTCTTC. Translation: CASSPQLVTNEQFF.

The gene calls are TRBV18 and TRBJ1-4; D gene ambiguous. This CDR3 is built from 15 residues. Germline lookup yields CDR1 KGHSH and CDR2 LQKENI. The V end lost 4 bases, the J end lost 4 bases, and 13 bases lay between the germline ends. The DNA for the CDR3 is TGTGCCAGCTCACGACAATCAGGAAGTAATGAAAAACTGTTTTTT. Protein: CASSRQSGSNEKLFF.

The chain recombines TRBV19 with TRBJ2-2, with D hard to call. Trimming removed 6 bases from V and 2 bases from J, with 10 bases in between. CDR3 length: 14 amino acids. Germline CDR1 reads LNHDA; CDR2 reads SQIVND (reference sequence). The CDR3 loop is CASRWRINTGELFF. The CDR3 DNA reads as TGTGCCAGTAGATGGCGGATAAACACCGGGGAGCTGTTTTTT.